This TCR beta chain comes out of a study of CD8 T cells in ankylosing spondylitis. Study-level findings and limits: Clones tied to disease were said to be significantly enriched in matched ankylosing spondylitis synovial fluid. Earlier authors reported some of these motif variants in reactive arthritis synovial fluid and blood. Seemingly characteristic of ankylosing spondylitis blood was a TCR beta motif consisting of roughly 8 highly homologous variants.

Preparation of TCR beta libraries was done by quantitative 5'-RACE with molecular barcodes. In TCRdb, the 5' RACE reads were re-called with MiXCR into one record per CDR3 protein. The profile covers some 130,000 distinct CDR3 sequences, with 7% to 8% appearing a single time and about an eighth taken by the ten largest. CDR1 and CDR2 (germline): ENHRY, SYGVKD. The V and J ends lost 0 bases and 7 bases, in that order; junction bases with no gene match: 10. There are 16 residues in the CDR3. For this clonotype: Its antigen remains unidentified. A read error may be the cause here, since a much bigger clone is one base away. No conserved phenylalanine or tryptophan ends this CDR3, so it is likely a read error.

This receptor was identified in a female donor with ankylosing spondylitis or in good health (not recorded which). The chain combines TRBV10-3 with TRBJ2-7, with 9 bases lining up with TRBD1. The sequenced sample consisted of blood, either unsorted or a sorted T cell fraction (not recorded which). The CDR3 here is CAISESNPTGGGEQYL. Written as DNA, the CDR3 is TGTGCCATCAGTGAGTCAAACCCAACAGGGGGCGGGGAGCAGTACCTC.